This record looks at one TCR beta chain sequence and its context. The target antigen is unknown. CDR3 length: 12 amino acids. V lost 1 base, J lost 10 bases, and 9 bases lay in between. CDR1 is SGHRS and CDR2 is YFSETQ in the germline V gene. The sample comes from a study of T cell responses to AZD1222 COVID-19 vaccine. Overall study results and limits: Females outnumbered males among donors, who were mostly white British; clonal diversity was possibly underestimated. Baseline seropositivity characterized only 5 to 7 AZD1222 recipients. Repertoires in all cases were sampled only once the peak T cell response had passed. Regions 160-218 and 743-854 held dominance among vaccine-associated CD4 TCRs, which spanned spike.

Libraries were prepared by immunoSEQ multiplex PCR; TCRdb keeps only in-frame clonotypes and omits some of them. The table has some 170,000 clones, around 89% seen once; the top ten hold more than 3.5%. The sample was peripheral blood, taken 28 days after the second dose of the MenACWY control vaccine. This clonotype originated in an adult who received the MenACWY meningococcal vaccine as a control. The genes are TRBV5-1 and TRBJ2-1; D remains unclear. CDR3: CASSLTNREQFF. CDR3 nucleotides: TGCGCCAGCAGCTTGACTAATCGGGAGCAGTTCTTC.